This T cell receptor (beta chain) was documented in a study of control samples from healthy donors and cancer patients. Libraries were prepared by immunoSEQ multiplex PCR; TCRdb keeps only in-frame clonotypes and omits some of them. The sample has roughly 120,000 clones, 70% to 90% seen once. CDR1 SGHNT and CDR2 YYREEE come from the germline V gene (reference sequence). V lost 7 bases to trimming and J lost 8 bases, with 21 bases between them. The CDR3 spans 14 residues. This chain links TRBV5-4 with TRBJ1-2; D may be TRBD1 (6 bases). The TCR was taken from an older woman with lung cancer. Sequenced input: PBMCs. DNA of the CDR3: TGTGCCAGCGGGCAGGGACAAGGAAATAGAGGCTACACCTTC. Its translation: CASGQGQGNRGYTF.